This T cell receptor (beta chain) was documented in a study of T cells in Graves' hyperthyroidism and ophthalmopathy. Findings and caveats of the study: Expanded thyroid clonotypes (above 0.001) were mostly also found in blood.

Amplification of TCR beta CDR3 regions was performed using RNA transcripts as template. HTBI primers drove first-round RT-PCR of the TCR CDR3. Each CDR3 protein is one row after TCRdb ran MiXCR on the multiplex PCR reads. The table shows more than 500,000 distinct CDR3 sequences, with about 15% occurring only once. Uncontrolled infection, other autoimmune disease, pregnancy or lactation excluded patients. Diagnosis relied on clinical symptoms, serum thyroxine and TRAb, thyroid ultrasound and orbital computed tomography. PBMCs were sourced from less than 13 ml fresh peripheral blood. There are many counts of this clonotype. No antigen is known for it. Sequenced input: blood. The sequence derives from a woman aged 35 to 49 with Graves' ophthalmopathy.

The CDR3 bases are TGCAGCGTCCGCGGACTCCCGAGCTCCTACAATGAGCAGTTCTTC. Protein: CSVRGLPSSYNEQFF. This chain links TRBV29-1 with TRBJ2-1; D perhaps matches TRBD2 (5 bases). V was trimmed by 6 bases and J by 0 bases, leaving 15 bases between them. CDR1 and CDR2 (germline): SQVTM, ANQGSEA. The length of the CDR3 is 15 residues.